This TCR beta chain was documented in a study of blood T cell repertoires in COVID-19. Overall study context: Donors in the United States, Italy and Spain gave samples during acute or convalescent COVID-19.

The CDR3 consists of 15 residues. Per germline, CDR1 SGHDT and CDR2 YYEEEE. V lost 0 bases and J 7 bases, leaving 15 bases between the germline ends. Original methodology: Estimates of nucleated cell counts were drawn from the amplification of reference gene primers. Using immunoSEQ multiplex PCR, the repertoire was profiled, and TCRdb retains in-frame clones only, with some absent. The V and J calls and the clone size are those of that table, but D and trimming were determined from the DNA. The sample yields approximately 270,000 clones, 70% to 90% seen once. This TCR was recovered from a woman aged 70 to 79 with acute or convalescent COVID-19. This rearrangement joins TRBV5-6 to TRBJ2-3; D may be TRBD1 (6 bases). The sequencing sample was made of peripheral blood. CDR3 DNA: TGTGCCAGCAGCTTGGGGACAGAAGGGTTTAATACGCAGTATTTT. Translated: CASSLGTEGFNTQYF.